This TCR beta chain was sequenced for a study of T cell responses to AZD1222 COVID-19 vaccine. The study, taken as a whole, reports: Seropositive status at baseline applied to only five to seven AZD1222 recipients. Targeting of unmutated variant regions was reportedly seen in nearly half of spike-specific TCRs.

Comment on this clone: The antigen is undetermined.

Only in-frame clones appear in the TCRdb table, and some are missing; sequencing was by immunoSEQ multiplex PCR. Of 250,000 or so clones listed, approximately 95% are singletons. The germline V gene has CDR1 SGHRS and CDR2 YFSETQ. Between the trimmed V and J ends, which lost 3 bases and 8 bases, there was a span of 21 bases. The CDR3 has 16 amino acids. The receptor comes from an adult in good health. This chain uses TRBV5-1 with TRBJ2-1; maybe TRBD2 (7 bases). The sample in question was peripheral blood, obtained on day 0 of AZD1222 vaccination. CDR3 sequence: CASSWAVGGLPYEQFF. CDR3 in DNA: TGCGCCAGCAGCTGGGCTGTGGGGGGGCTTCCCTATGAGCAGTTCTTC.